This T cell receptor beta chain is drawn from a study of T cell responses to AZD1222 COVID-19 vaccine. Turning to the study itself: Second-dose groups at about 4 or about 12 weeks were pooled.

The repertoire was sequenced with immunoSEQ multiplex PCR; TCRdb's copy has only in-frame clones and lacks some. The data contain over 100,000 clones, roughly 93% of them singletons. This CDR3 is built from 13 residues. Germline-derived CDR1 and CDR2 are GTSNPN and SVGIG (reference sequence). The ends lost 4 bases at V and 5 bases at J; junction bases unmatched: 7. This sequence was found in an adult in good health. The material sequenced was peripheral blood, taken on day 0 of AZD1222 vaccination. J is TRBJ2-5 and V is TRBV30; 7 bases fit TRBD1. The CDR3 is CAWNVEGGETQYF. In nucleotides, the CDR3 is TGTGCCTGGAATGTGGAAGGGGGCGAGACCCAGTACTTC.